This T cell receptor (beta chain) was obtained from a study of post-analysis software for immune sequencing data. Study information: Recorded disease courses covered relapsing-remitting, secondary progressive and progressive-relapsing multiple sclerosis. Some patients had no subtype annotation. Study-wide results and caveats: Significantly decreased normalized Chao1 diversity was recorded for multiple sclerosis patients relative to controls. Higher frequency in patients than in controls was seen for roughly 5 TRBV segments, with TRBV5-6, TRBV5-1 and TRBV20-1 among them. Pronounced co-clustering by F measure was evident among identically batched samples.

Unique-molecular-identifier-tagged TCR beta cDNA libraries were used. From around 1 to 9.1 million T cells, 500,000 or so cDNA molecules were obtained. TCRdb re-called the PCR reads through MiXCR, storing one row per CDR3 protein. This sample has 700,000 to 800,000 distinct CDR3 sequences, with roughly 30% found just once. The V gene end was trimmed by 7 bases and the J gene end by 4 bases; junction bases not matched to a gene: 21. The CDR3 spans 20 residues. A word on this clonotype: What it recognizes is unknown.

This sequence originates from a girl under 18 with multiple sclerosis. Sequencing was done on a sample of blood. The V call is TRBV12-3 or TRBV12-4, the J call TRBJ2-3; 12 bases agree with TRBD1. CDR3 region: CASTYERPGTGGAGADTQYF. As DNA, the CDR3 is TGTGCCAGCACCTATGAACGTCCCGGGACAGGGGGCGCCGGGGCAGATACGCAGTATTTT.